These 23 T cell receptor beta chains originate from one sample sequenced in a study of T cells in narcolepsy. Profiling relied on immunoSEQ multiplex PCR, and the TCRdb table lists in-frame clones only, not all of them. The table shows about 35,000 clones, with over 80% occurring only once. Sequencing input: memory (CD45RA-) CD4+ T cells from blood. The receptors stem from a human donor in good health.

V usage is TRBV30 and J usage is TRBJ1-2; maybe TRBD1 (5 bases). CDR1 GTSNPN and CDR2 SVGIG come from the germline V gene (reference sequence). The V gene lost 4 bases and the J gene lost 1 base, with 22 bases spanning the gap. The CDR3 has 17 amino acids. CDR3 DNA sequence: TGTGCCTGGACCCGAGGGGCTAAGGTTGGGAGTAACTATGGCTACACCTTC. Protein product: CAWTRGAKVGSNYGYTF.

The chain couples TRBV28 to TRBJ1-5; 9 bases map to TRBD1. V dropped 7 bases and J dropped 7; count of bases not matched to a gene: 5. There are 13 residues in the CDR3. The germline V gene encodes CDR1 MDHEN and CDR2 SYDVKM. The CDR3 DNA follows: TGTGCCAGCACTGACAGGGGGGGCCAGCCCCAGCATTTT. It specifies CASTDRGGQPQHF.

This chain joins TRBV5-4 and TRBJ1-2; D may be TRBD1 (6 bases). CDR3 length: 16 residues. Germline CDR1 SGHNT, CDR2 YYREEE (reference sequence). With 0 bases removed from V and 5 bases from J, the gap between germline ends came to 17 bases. The CDR3 DNA reads as TGTGCCAGCAGCTTGGCGCTGGACAGTACTTCGTATGGCTACACCTTC. This gives the protein CASSLALDSTSYGYTF.

The V call is TRBV5-1, the J call TRBJ2-5; the match to TRBD1 covers 8 bases. This CDR3 contains 14 residues. V dropped 5 bases and J dropped 5; count of bases not matched to a gene: 8. Germline V gene sequence: CDR1 SGHRS, CDR2 YFSETQ. The CDR3 loop reads CASRPTGGGETQYF. CDR3 nucleotides: TGCGCCAGCAGACCTACAGGGGGTGGGGAGACCCAGTACTTC.

V and J are TRBV2 and TRBJ2-5; D could derive from TRBD1 or TRBD2 (5 bases each). V shed 6 bases and J shed 7 bases, with 12 bases lying between them. The CDR3 contains 12 residues. From germline, CDR1 is SNHLY and CDR2 FYNNEI. This CDR3 reads CASRGESGTQYF. The CDR3 DNA reads as TGTGCCAGCAGAGGGGAAAGCGGGACCCAGTACTTC.

This chain joins TRBV21-1 and TRBJ1-1. TRBV21-1 constitutes a pseudogene. This CDR3 has 13 residues. CDR3 region: CASSIGSLGEAFF. CDR3 DNA sequence: TGTGCCAGCAGCATCGGGAGTTTAGGTGAAGCTTTCTTT.

This chain joins TRBV28 and TRBJ1-2, with D maybe TRBD1 (6 bases). Germline lookup yields CDR1 MDHEN and CDR2 SYDVKM. Trimming pared 2 bases from V and 3 bases from J, leaving 10 bases between. The CDR3 contains 14 residues. In DNA, the CDR3 is TGTGCCAGCAGTTTAGGCGCAGGGGACTATGGCTACACCTTC. As protein: CASSLGAGDYGYTF.

This chain joins TRBV6-5 and TRBJ1-5; D is uncertain. This CDR3 spans 13 amino acids. Germline V gives CDR1 MNHEY, CDR2 SVGAGI. The V end lost 7 bases, the J end lost 3 bases, and 10 bases lay between the germline ends. The CDR3 region is CASNLDLNQPQHF. CDR3 bases: TGTGCCAGCAACCTAGACCTCAATCAGCCCCAGCATTTT.

The chain couples TRBV7-9 to TRBJ2-1; tentatively, D is TRBD1 or TRBD2 (6 bases each). Germline V lookup: CDR1 SEHNR, CDR2 FQNEAQ (reference sequence). The CDR3 sequence is 17 residues long. Trimming removed 5 bases from V and 4 bases from J, with 21 bases in between. CDR3 nucleotide sequence: TGTGCCAGCAGCACGCCGAACCAAAGGGGGAGGTACAATGAGCAGTTCTTC. It yields the protein CASSTPNQRGRYNEQFF.

The V and J genes are TRBV6-1 and TRBJ1-1; D remains unclear. This CDR3 region has 13 residues. CDR1 is MNHNS, CDR2 SASEGT, per germline. V was shortened by 6 bases and J by 0 bases, with 8 bases between the two germline ends. This chain's CDR3 is CASRVVLNTEAFF. DNA for the CDR3: TGTGCCAGCAGGGTGGTATTGAACACTGAAGCTTTCTTT.

The chain carries TRBV6-1 and TRBJ2-5; D gene unclear. Trimming removed 5 bases from V and 1 base from J, with 8 bases in between. This CDR3 has 13 residues. The germline V gene encodes CDR1 MNHNS and CDR2 SASEGT. The CDR3 protein is CASSRQAQETQYF. CDR3 nucleotides: TGTGCCAGCAGTCGACAAGCCCAAGAGACCCAGTACTTC.

This chain connects TRBV5-1 to TRBJ1-4, with D hard to call. Germline lookup yields CDR1 SGHRS and CDR2 YFSETQ. V was pared by 0 bases and J by 5 bases, with 5 bases between. The CDR3 runs 13 residues. Here the CDR3 reads CASSLVLNEKLFF. In nucleotides, the CDR3 is TGCGCCAGCAGCTTGGTCTTAAATGAAAAACTGTTTTTT. The full variable domain, in which reference TRBV5-1 and TRBJ1-4 provide the parts outside the CDR3, is KAGVTQTPRYLIKTRGQQVTLSCSPISGHRSVSWYQQTPGQGLQFLFEYFSETQRNKGNFPGRFSGRQFSNSRSEMNVSTLELGDSALYLCASSLVLNEKLFFGSGTQLSVL.

The J gene is TRBJ2-1, the V gene TRBV27; D call uncertain. Germline V gene lookup returns CDR1 MNHEY and CDR2 SMNVEV (reference sequence). The CDR3 has 11 residues. Trimming pared 5 bases from V and 2 bases from J, leaving 1 base between. The CDR3 coding sequence is TGTGCCAGCAGTCCCTACAATGAGCAGTTCTTC. This translates into CASSPYNEQFF.

The V gene is TRBV6-1, the J gene TRBJ2-7; D is undetermined. The CDR3 is 14 residues long. Trimming shortened V by 1 base and J by 1 base, and 8 bases separated the two germline ends. The germline gives CDR1 MNHNS, CDR2 SASEGT. CDR3 sequence: CASSEGGPSYEQYF. In nucleotides, the CDR3 is TGTGCCAGCAGTGAAGGTGGACCTTCCTACGAGCAGTACTTC.

The chain has TRBV20-1 and TRBJ2-5; tentatively, D is TRBD1 or TRBD2 (5 bases each). The CDR3 totals 10 residues. Looked up from germline, CDR1 is DFQATT and CDR2 is SNEGSKA (reference sequence). V lost 6 bases and J 11 bases, leaving 13 bases between the germline ends. CDR3: CSAHHGGQYF. The CDR3 DNA is TGCAGTGCCCACCATGGGGGACAGTACTTC.

The chain has TRBV2 and TRBJ2-3, with a tentative D call TRBD2 (6 bases). Per germline, CDR1 SNHLY and CDR2 FYNNEI. This CDR3 spans 16 amino acids. V was shortened by 3 bases and J by 4 bases, with 17 bases between the two germline ends. The CDR3 here is CASSEGGIIGADTQYF. The CDR3 DNA follows: TGTGCCAGCAGTGAGGGGGGAATAATAGGGGCAGATACGCAGTATTTT.

CDR3 bases: TGTGCCAGCAGTTATGGCAGTAAAAACATTCAGTACTTC. Protein product: CASSYGSKNIQYF. This chain uses TRBV28 with TRBJ2-4; D gene unclear. The CDR3 is 13 amino acids. Germline V CDR1 and CDR2: MDHEN, SYDVKM. Trimming took 4 bases from V and 4 from J, leaving 8 bases between them.

The genes are TRBV19 and TRBJ2-1; TRBD2 matches at 11 bases. Germline V gene lookup returns CDR1 LNHDA and CDR2 SQIVND (reference sequence). This CDR3 has 14 amino acids. V shed 6 bases, J shed 9 bases, and the junction held 7 bases outside the gene matches. DNA for the CDR3: TGTGCCAGTAGCCCACTAGCGGGGGCGGGTGAGCAGTTCTTC. It specifies CASSPLAGAGEQFF. Based on the CDR3 plus reference TRBV19 and TRBJ2-1, the full variable domain is DGGITQSPKYLFRKEGQNVTLSCEQNLNHDAMYWYRQDPGQGLRLIYYSQIVNDFQKGDIAEGYSVSREKKESFPLTVTSAQKNPTAFYLCASSPLAGAGEQFFGPGTRLTVL.

This rearrangement joins TRBV7-2 to TRBJ2-1, with 9 bases that match TRBD1. The CDR3 is made up of 15 amino acids. The germline gives CDR1 SGHTA, CDR2 FQGNSA. V dropped 5 bases and J dropped 4; count of bases not matched to a gene: 6. CDR3 sequence reads: CASSPDRGTYNEQFF. In DNA, the CDR3 is TGTGCCAGCAGCCCGGACAGGGGCACTTACAATGAGCAGTTCTTC.

The J gene is TRBJ1-2, the V gene TRBV25-1, with a weak D call TRBD1 (5 bases). The CDR3 is 13 amino acids. In germline, CDR1 is MGHDK, CDR2 SYGVNS. Deletions cut 4 bases from V and 4 bases from J, with 10 bases between. The chain's CDR3 is CASSVRDSYGYTF. CDR3 DNA: TGTGCCAGCAGTGTCCGGGACTCCTATGGCTACACCTTC.

V usage is TRBV2 and J usage is TRBJ2-2; D not resolved. This CDR3 is built from 11 residues. V lost 6 bases, J lost 4 bases, and 3 bases lay in between. Per germline, CDR1 SNHLY and CDR2 FYNNEI. The CDR3 DNA is TGTGCCAGCAGAAGCACCGGGGAGCTGTTTTTT. It encodes CASRSTGELFF.

The rearrangement uses TRBV30 and TRBJ1-6; TRBD1 agrees at 10 bases. Germline V lookup: CDR1 GTSNPN, CDR2 SVGIG (reference sequence). J gave up 5 bases and V 2 bases, and 9 bases lay outside the gene matches. This CDR3 is 17 amino acids long. This CDR3 reads CAWSWSPGQGNNSPLHF. The CDR3 region has the DNA TGTGCCTGGAGTTGGAGTCCGGGACAGGGGAATAATTCACCCCTCCACTTT.

The chain is built from TRBV5-1 and TRBJ2-2; 14 bases match TRBD2. V lost 4 bases and J lost 5; bases outside the gene matches: 4. The CDR3 length is 16 residues. From germline, CDR1 is SGHRS and CDR2 YFSETQ. Here the CDR3 reads CASSAGTSGGTGELFF. The CDR3, as DNA: TGCGCCAGCAGCGCCGGGACTAGCGGGGGAACCGGGGAGCTGTTTTTT.